This T cell receptor beta chain was captured by sequencing in a study of blood T cell repertoires in COVID-19. The CDR3 runs to 18 residues. This clone is a singleton in its sample. Produced via immunoSEQ multiplex PCR; TCRdb's table is partial and in-frame only. The sample shows about 38,000 clones, about 90% of them seen only once. The rearrangement joins TRBV21-1 to TRBJ2-1; the table's D call of TRBD2 was not tested on the DNA. TRBV21-1 is a listed pseudogene. The sequencing sample was made of peripheral blood. The source of this sequence is a man in his fifties or sixties with active or convalescent COVID-19. The CDR3 region is CASSPKGRLAGGRDEQFF. The CDR3 DNA reads TGTGCCAGCAGCCCAAAGGGGAGACTAGCGGGAGGTAGGGATGAGCAGTTCTTC.